The 17 T cell receptor beta chains reported below all come from one sample, sequenced in a study of cytomegalovirus exposure and HLA in healthy donors. The PCR used 60 Vbeta and 13 Jbeta primers. Clones were sequenced by immunoSEQ multiplex PCR, and TCRdb holds only the in-frame ones, with some missing. The sample includes approximately 170,000 clones, almost 80% of them seen just once. The sample was PBMCs. All receptors derive from a young man in good health and CMV-seropositive.

The chain recombines TRBV29-1 with TRBJ1-1; TRBD1 matches at 11 bases. The trim removed 6 bases at V and 7 bases at J, leaving 1 base unmatched. The CDR3 has 11 amino acids. Germline CDR1 SQVTM, CDR2 ANQGSEA. The CDR3 DNA is TGCAGCGTGGACAGGGGGCTTGAAGCTTTCTTT. The encoded protein is CSVDRGLEAFF.

This chain uses TRBV13 with TRBJ1-2; tentatively, D is TRBD1 (5 bases). Germline V lookup: CDR1 PRHDT, CDR2 FYEKMQ (reference sequence). This CDR3 is built from 15 residues. V dropped 7 bases and J dropped 6 bases, with 21 bases sitting between them. For the CDR3, the DNA is TGTGCCAGCAAACAGGTCGAAAAGGGGCTAGATGGCTACACCTTC. Its protein is CASKQVEKGLDGYTF.

The chain recombines TRBV9 with TRBJ2-3, with D unclear. The CDR3 extends over 15 amino acids. Germline CDR1 and CDR2: SGDLS and YYNGEE. V was pared by 3 bases and J by 4 bases, with 15 bases between. The CDR3 spells CASSDYLGSSDTQYF. CDR3 DNA sequence: TGTGCCAGCAGCGATTACCTCGGGTCATCAGATACGCAGTATTTT.

In its sample, this clone was seen once. The CDR3, as DNA: TGTGCCAGCAGTTACCACGGGGGGATGAACACTGAAGCTTTCTTT. Protein sequence: CASSYHGGMNTEAFF. The chain combines TRBV6-6 with TRBJ1-1, with a possible D match to TRBD1 (5 bases). There are 15 residues in the CDR3. The V end lost 2 bases, the J end lost 0 bases, and 10 bases lay between the germline ends. Germline V gene data show CDR1 as MNHNY and CDR2 as SVGAGI (reference sequence).

The CDR3, as DNA: TGTGCCAGCAGTTACGGGACAAGTCATGTCGAGCAGTACTTC. Translated, it gives CASSYGTSHVEQYF. This chain links TRBV6-5 with TRBJ2-7; D possibly corresponds to TRBD1 (6 bases). The CDR3 runs to 14 residues. The V end was cut by 2 bases, the J end by 6 bases, with 14 bases between. Germline-derived CDR1 and CDR2 are MNHEY and SVGAGI.

This clone was observed a single time. This chain joins TRBV4-1 and TRBJ2-7; D is perhaps TRBD1 (7 bases). This CDR3 contains 12 residues. Germline values: CDR1 MGHRA, CDR2 YSYEKL. V was shortened by 5 bases and J by 6 bases, with 11 bases between the two germline ends. The CDR3 nucleotides read TGCGCCAGCAGCGCGGGGACAGTCGAGCAGTACTTC. Protein product: CASSAGTVEQYF.

The J gene is TRBJ2-5, the V gene TRBV7-9, with a weak D call TRBD2 (6 bases). The assigned J gene may be wrong: the sequence end matches TRBJ2-7 better. Per germline, CDR1 SEHNR and CDR2 FQNEAQ (reference sequence). The CDR3 has 15 amino acids. The CDR3 loop is CASSLGSGPSYEQYF. The CDR3 DNA is TGTGCCAGCAGCTTAGGTAGCGGCCCTTCCTACGAGCAGTACTTC.

On this clone: Here the CDR3 omits its conserved ending phenylalanine or tryptophan, so a read error is the likely source. No DNA is shown, since the ends of the CDR3 on it are uncertain; the CDR3 is the one TCRdb lists. The V call is TRBV21-1, the J call TRBJ1-6; TRBD1, the table's D call, lacks a check against the DNA. TRBV21-1 is shown as a pseudogene. The CDR3 comprises 15 residues, both ends counted. The CDR3 loop reads CASSKGQGVDSPLHL.

The gene calls are TRBV6-1 and TRBJ2-7; D might be TRBD1 (6 bases). The germline CDR1 and CDR2 sequences are MNHNS and SASEGT. The CDR3 is made up of 14 amino acids. V dropped 5 bases and J dropped 2 bases, with 13 bases sitting between them. CDR3 nucleotides: TGTGCCAGCAGTTATGGGACAACCACCTACGAGCAGTACTTC. Encoded protein: CASSYGTTTYEQYF.

This clone was observed a few times. The V gene is TRBV2, the J gene TRBJ2-7; D may be TRBD1 (6 bases). The V gene lost 8 bases and the J gene lost 2 bases, with 19 bases spanning the gap. Germline values: CDR1 SNHLY, CDR2 FYNNEI. The CDR3 covers 15 residues. The CDR3 DNA reads as TGTGCCAGCTCCTATTCATGGCCAGGGGCCTACGAGCAGTACTTC. This sequence encodes CASSYSWPGAYEQYF.

This chain connects TRBV29-1 to TRBJ1-2; D perhaps matches TRBD1 (5 bases). Germline CDR1 and CDR2: SQVTM and ANQGSEA. This CDR3 region has 12 residues. Trimming took off 3 bases at V and 8 bases at J, with 13 bases between the two ends. The CDR3 region has the DNA TGCAGCGTTGACCAGGGATCATACGGCTACACCTTC. Encoded protein: CSVDQGSYGYTF.

This chain links TRBV9 with TRBJ2-2; 9 bases agree with TRBD2. V shed 0 bases, J shed 0 bases, and the junction held 0 bases outside the gene matches. There are 16 residues in the CDR3. CDR1 is SGDLS and CDR2 is YYNGEE in the germline V gene. CDR3 amino acids: CASSVGLAANTGELFF. The DNA for the CDR3 is TGTGCCAGCAGCGTAGGACTAGCGGCGAACACCGGGGAGCTGTTTTTT.

This chain uses TRBV27 with TRBJ2-1, with TRBD1 matching 8 bases. The CDR3 consists of 12 residues. Germline V gene data show CDR1 as MNHEY and CDR2 as SMNVEV (reference sequence). Trimming took 6 bases from V and 10 from J; bases not matched to a gene: 5. CDR3 loop: CASRTGAREQFF. The DNA of the CDR3 is TGTGCCAGCAGGACAGGGGCTAGGGAGCAGTTCTTC.

The gene calls are TRBV27 and TRBJ1-2; D remains ambiguous. V shed 6 bases and J shed 4 bases, with 15 bases lying between them. This CDR3 is 14 amino acids long. Looked up from germline, CDR1 is MNHEY and CDR2 is SMNVEV (reference sequence). The DNA of the CDR3 is TGTGCCAGCAGAACCCTTAGTGAACCCTATGGCTACACCTTC. Its protein is CASRTLSEPYGYTF.

The gene calls are TRBV27 and TRBJ2-7, with 10 bases lining up with TRBD1. V lost 0 bases to trimming and J lost 3 bases; unmatched junction nucleotides: 5. This CDR3 spans 16 amino acids. Looked up from germline, CDR1 is MNHEY and CDR2 is SMNVEV (reference sequence). CDR3 protein: CASSLSFGTGVYEQYF. The CDR3 DNA reads as TGTGCCAGCAGTTTATCGTTCGGGACAGGGGTCTACGAGCAGTACTTC.

The chain is built from TRBV6-1 and TRBJ1-6; D perhaps matches TRBD1 (5 bases). The V gene's germline CDR1 is MNHNS and CDR2 SASEGT. CDR3 length equals 14 residues. V was pared by 8 bases and J by 7 bases, with 15 bases between. The CDR3 loop is CASRIGGENSPLHF. In DNA form, the CDR3 reads TGTGCCAGCCGCATCGGGGGGGAAAATTCACCCCTCCACTTT.

The chain uses TRBV19 and TRBJ2-7, with 11 positions matching TRBD1. Looked up from germline, CDR1 is LNHDA and CDR2 is SQIVND (reference sequence). This CDR3 has 16 amino acids. J was trimmed by 0 bases and V by 4 bases; bases with no gene match: 5. The CDR3 bases are TGTGCCAGTAGTAAACCCGGGACAGGGGGCTCCTACGAGCAGTACTTC. Its translation: CASSKPGTGGSYEQYF.